This T cell receptor beta chain appears in the sequencing data of a study of T cell responses to AZD1222 COVID-19 vaccine. This CDR3 is 15 amino acids long. Germline V gene lookup returns CDR1 MNHEY and CDR2 SVGEGT. Germline trimming cut 5 bases from V and 2 bases from J; bases unmatched to any gene: 8. The protocol was immunoSEQ multiplex PCR, while the TCRdb copy is restricted to in-frame clones and leaves out a portion. The sample contains some 150,000 clones, under 95% of which appear only once. The chain has TRBV6-2 or TRBV6-3 and TRBJ2-7; 8 bases agree with TRBD1. This specimen consisted of peripheral blood, obtained on day 0 of AZD1222 vaccination. The receptor was isolated from an adult in good health. The CDR3 region is CASSRRTGRPYEQYF. CDR3 DNA: TGTGCCAGCAGTCGAAGGACAGGGAGACCCTACGAGCAGTACTTC.